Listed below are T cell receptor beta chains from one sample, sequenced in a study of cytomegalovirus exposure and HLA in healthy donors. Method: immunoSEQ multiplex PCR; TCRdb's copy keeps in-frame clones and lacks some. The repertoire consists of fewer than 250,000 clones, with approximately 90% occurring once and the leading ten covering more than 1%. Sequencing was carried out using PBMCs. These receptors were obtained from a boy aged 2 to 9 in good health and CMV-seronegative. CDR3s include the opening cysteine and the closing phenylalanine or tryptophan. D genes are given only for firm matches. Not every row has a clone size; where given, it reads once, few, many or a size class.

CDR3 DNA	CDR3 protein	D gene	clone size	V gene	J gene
TGTGCCAGCAGTGCGACGGGGGAGGGCACTGAAGCTTTCTTT	CASSATGEGTEAFF	NA	NA	TRBV28	TRBJ1-1
TGTGCCAGTAGCTGGGCGCAAGGCTACACCTTC	CASSWAQGYTF	NA	NA	TRBV19	TRBJ1-2
TGTGCCAGTAGTATCGTTGCAGGGCCAGGAAGCGAGCAGTACTTC	CASSIVAGPGSEQYF	NA	NA	TRBV19	TRBJ2-7
TGTGCCAGTAGGAGAGGTGGAACCTACGAGCAGTACTTC	CASRRGGTYEQYF	NA	NA	TRBV19	TRBJ2-7
TGTTCCAGCAGCCCCGGTCCCTACGAGCAGTACTTC	CSSSPGPYEQYF	NA	NA	TRBV7-9	TRBJ2-7
TGTGCCGGAACTGGGGGGGCCGATTCACCCCTCCACTTT	CAGTGGADSPLHF	NA	NA	TRBV6-1	TRBJ1-6
TGTTCCAGCAGCACCCCGAGCACTGAAGCTTTCTTT	CSSSTPSTEAFF	NA	NA	TRBV7-9	TRBJ1-1
TGTGCCTGGGAGGGACTAGCGGGCACAGATACGCAGTATTTT	CAWEGLAGTDTQYF	TRBD2	NA	TRBV30	TRBJ2-3
TGTGCCAGCAGCTCACCAATAGCGGGACTGAGGGGGACCCAGTACTTC	CASSSPIAGLRGTQYF	TRBD2	NA	TRBV11-2	TRBJ2-5
TGTGCCAGTAGTACCACGGTTGGGGGGGATGAAAAACTGTTTTTT	CASSTTVGGDEKLFF	NA	NA	TRBV19	TRBJ1-4
TGTGCCAGCAGTCTTAAATTTCACAGGGCACCTGGGGCCAACGTCCTGACTTTC	CASSLKFHRAPGANVLTF	NA	NA	TRBV27	TRBJ2-6
TGCGCCAGCAGCTTCTGGCAGGGAGGTCCTGAAGCTTTCTTT	CASSFWQGGPEAFF	NA	few	TRBV5-1	TRBJ1-1
TGTGCCAGCAGTTACTCGATTCTGGCGGCGACGAACACCATATATTTT	CASSYSILAATNTIYF	NA	NA	TRBV6-6	TRBJ1-3
TGTGCCAGCAGTTACTCTGGGGAGGGGGCCTACGAGCAGTACTTC	CASSYSGEGAYEQYF	NA	once	TRBV6-5	TRBJ2-7
TGTGCCAGCAGCGTGGGACAGGAGAGCTCCTACGAGCAGTACTTC	CASSVGQESSYEQYF	TRBD1	NA	TRBV11-3	TRBJ2-7
TGTGCCAGCAGTTCGTACTCCTACGAGCAGTACTTC	CASSSYSYEQYF	NA	NA	TRBV25-1	TRBJ2-7
TGTGCCAGCTCCACCGGGGGAACCCACAATGAGCAGTTCTTC	CASSTGGTHNEQFF	NA	few	TRBV18	TRBJ2-1
TGTGCCAGCAGCCCTAGTCCCGATCATCAAGAGACCCAGTACTTC	CASSPSPDHQETQYF	NA	NA	TRBV9	TRBJ2-5
TGTGCCACCCGCCAGGGGGGCGCGTTTACTGAAGCTTTCTTT	CATRQGGAFTEAFF	TRBD1	once	TRBV27	TRBJ1-1
TGTGCCAGCAGTTTTGGAGCGGGAGTTTTCGAGCAGTACTTC	CASSFGAGVFEQYF	TRBD2	NA	TRBV28	TRBJ2-7
TGTGCCAGCAGTGTAGGGGGGGCGAACTATGGCTACACCTTC	CASSVGGANYGYTF	NA	NA	TRBV6-1	TRBJ1-2
TGTGCCAGCAGTCAAACCGGGACTAGCGGGAGGTTGCAGACCCAGTACTTC	CASSQTGTSGRLQTQYF	TRBD2	NA	TRBV28	TRBJ2-5
TGTGCCTGGAGCCGGGACAGGGAGGCCTACGAGCAGTACTTC	CAWSRDREAYEQYF	TRBD1	NA	TRBV30	TRBJ2-7
TGTGCCAGCAGCGTAGGGAGGGGAGGCAATCAGCCCCAGCATTTT	CASSVGRGGNQPQHF	NA	NA	TRBV9	TRBJ1-5
TGTGCCAGCAGTCCCCGCTTCAGTGTTGGAAACACCATATATTTT	CASSPRFSVGNTIYF	NA	once	TRBV27	TRBJ1-3
TGTGCCAGCAGTCCGCCGCTAGCCCCTACTTCCTACGAGCAGTACTTC	CASSPPLAPTSYEQYF	NA	NA	TRBV28	TRBJ2-7
TGTGCCAGCAGTCCTGACAGGCCCGAGCAGTACTTC	CASSPDRPEQYF	NA	NA	TRBV2	TRBJ2-7
TGTGCCAGCAGTGAAAGACAGGGAGGAACTGAAGCTTTCTTT	CASSERQGGTEAFF	TRBD1	NA	TRBV2	TRBJ1-1
TGTGCCAGCAGTTTGGACAGAAAAACCTACGAGCAGTACTTC	CASSLDRKTYEQYF	NA	few	TRBV6-5	TRBJ2-7
TGTGCCAGTAGTATTCTAGCGGGCACCTACGAGCAGTACTTC	CASSILAGTYEQYF	TRBD2	NA	TRBV19	TRBJ2-7
TGTGCCAGCAGTGCCGGGACAGGGGGCTACGAGCAGTACTTC	CASSAGTGGYEQYF	TRBD1	NA	TRBV6-4	TRBJ2-7
TGTGCCAGCAGCCTTACCCGGGGGGAGCAGTACTTC	CASSLTRGEQYF	NA	NA	TRBV27	TRBJ2-7
TGTGCCAGCAGTGGAGCGGGAGGGCCGTACAATGAGCAGTTCTTC	CASSGAGGPYNEQFF	TRBD2	NA	TRBV25-1	TRBJ2-1
TGTGCCAGCGGTGACGGGAGTGAAGCTTTCTTT	CASGDGSEAFF	NA	few	TRBV7-9	TRBJ1-1
TGCGCCAGCAGCTTACTAGGGGGCTCAACTAATGAAAAACTGTTTTTT	CASSLLGGSTNEKLFF	TRBD1	NA	TRBV5-1	TRBJ1-4
TGTGCCAGCAGTGAATGGCTAGCGGGAGTCGAGACCCAGTACTTC	CASSEWLAGVETQYF	TRBD2	few	TRBV25-1	TRBJ2-5
TGTGCCATCAACCGCGGGAGGGCCTCAGATACGCAGTATTTT	CAINRGRASDTQYF	TRBD2	NA	TRBV10-3	TRBJ2-3
TGTGCCAGCAGTCGGCTAGCGGGTCAATCTTACAATGAGCAGTTCTTC	CASSRLAGQSYNEQFF	TRBD2	NA	TRBV27	TRBJ2-1
TGTGCCATCAGTGACGAGGTTAGGTCCGGGGAGCTGTTTTTT	CAISDEVRSGELFF	NA	NA	TRBV10-3	TRBJ2-2
TGTGCCAGCAGCTCCCCAGTTAGCGAATCACCCCTCCACTTT	CASSSPVSESPLHF	NA	NA	TRBV7-9	TRBJ1-6
TGTGCCTGGAGGGGGGCGGGGGGGACCCTAGCCAAAAACATTCAGTACTTC	CAWRGAGGTLAKNIQYF	TRBD2	once	TRBV30	TRBJ2-4